These T cell receptor beta chains were read from a single sample in a study of T cell repertoires in ileal Crohn's disease. Clones were read by immunoSEQ multiplex PCR, and TCRdb kept only the in-frame ones, dropping some. The repertoire has 15,000 or so clones, roughly 88% of them found once; the top ten carry around 5.5%. The sample comprised ileal tissue. These TCRs come from an adult with Crohn's disease. CDR3s include the opening cysteine and the closing phenylalanine or tryptophan. Fields, in order: D gene, clone size, V gene, CDR3 length, J gene, CDR3 DNA, CDR3 protein. D genes are given only for firm matches. The listing skips clone size in some rows; elsewhere it reads once, few, many or a size class.

D gene: TRBD2; clone size: once; V gene: TRBV9; CDR3 length: 17; J gene: TRBJ2-7; CDR3 DNA: TGTGCCAGCAGCGTAGGGGGGGTAGCGGGAGGCCGCTACGAGCAGTACTTC; CDR3 protein: CASSVGGVAGGRYEQYF
D gene: TRBD1; clone size: .; V gene: TRBV7-9; CDR3 length: 16; J gene: TRBJ2-1; CDR3 DNA: TGTGCCAGCAGCTCGGCACAGGGGGCAAACTACAATGAGCAGTTCTTC; CDR3 protein: CASSSAQGANYNEQFF
D gene: .; clone size: .; V gene: TRBV5-3; CDR3 length: 17; J gene: TRBJ1-5; CDR3 DNA: TGTGCCAGACCCACCATAGGGACAAGGGTCGAGGGACAGCCCCAGCATTTT; CDR3 protein: CARPTIGTRVEGQPQHF
D gene: .; clone size: .; V gene: TRBV18; CDR3 length: 16; J gene: TRBJ2-3; CDR3 DNA: TGTGCCAGCTCACCAGGGAGGAACTCTCTTGGAGATACGCAGTATTTT; CDR3 protein: CASSPGRNSLGDTQYF
D gene: TRBD2; clone size: .; V gene: TRBV7-6; CDR3 length: 16; J gene: TRBJ2-1; CDR3 DNA: TGTGCCAGCAGCTTAGCCACTAGCGGGAGCCACAATGAGCAGTTCTTC; CDR3 protein: CASSLATSGSHNEQFF
D gene: TRBD2; clone size: .; V gene: TRBV11-3; CDR3 length: 17; J gene: TRBJ2-1; CDR3 DNA: TGTGCCAGCAGCTTAGCTACGACTAGCGGGGTGGTAAATGAGCAGTTCTTC; CDR3 protein: CASSLATTSGVVNEQFF
D gene: .; clone size: .; V gene: TRBV9; CDR3 length: 14; J gene: TRBJ1-5; CDR3 DNA: TGTGCCAGCAGCGGATCTCCCAGGGGTCAGCCCCAGCATTTT; CDR3 protein: CASSGSPRGQPQHF
D gene: TRBD2; clone size: .; V gene: TRBV12-5; CDR3 length: 14; J gene: TRBJ2-7; CDR3 DNA: TGTGCTAGTGGTTTGTCGGGGGGGACCCACGAGCAGTACTTC; CDR3 protein: CASGLSGGTHEQYF
D gene: TRBD2; clone size: .; V gene: TRBV5-6; CDR3 length: 14; J gene: TRBJ2-5; CDR3 DNA: TGTGCCAGCAGCTTGGTGCACGGGGGGGAGACCCAGTACTTC; CDR3 protein: CASSLVHGGETQYF
D gene: .; clone size: .; V gene: TRBV6-5; CDR3 length: 14; J gene: TRBJ2-7; CDR3 DNA: TGTGCCAGCAGTTACCGAAGGACAGACTACGAGCAGTACTTC; CDR3 protein: CASSYRRTDYEQYF
D gene: TRBD1; clone size: .; V gene: TRBV4-1; CDR3 length: 20; J gene: TRBJ1-3; CDR3 DNA: TGCGCCAGCAGCCATGCGATCCCCCTGGACAGGGACCGGTCTGGAAACACCATATATTTT; CDR3 protein: CASSHAIPLDRDRSGNTIYF
D gene: TRBD2; clone size: .; V gene: TRBV7-3; CDR3 length: 16; J gene: TRBJ2-3; CDR3 DNA: TGTGCCAGCAGCAGGACTAGCGGGACGGTGACAGATACGCAGTATTTT; CDR3 protein: CASSRTSGTVTDTQYF
D gene: .; clone size: .; V gene: TRBV18; CDR3 length: 13; J gene: TRBJ1-2; CDR3 DNA: TGTGCCAGCTCACCACCGGCAGGGGCTGGCTACACCTTC; CDR3 protein: CASSPPAGAGYTF
D gene: TRBD1; clone size: .; V gene: TRBV25-1; CDR3 length: 16; J gene: TRBJ2-1; CDR3 DNA: TGTGCCAGCAGTGCCCCCGGTCCAGGACAGGGCAATGAGCAGTTCTTC; CDR3 protein: CASSAPGPGQGNEQFF
D gene: TRBD1; clone size: .; V gene: TRBV10-2; CDR3 length: 19; J gene: TRBJ2-5; CDR3 DNA: TGCGCCAGCAGTGAGTCGTCACAGGGGGCGTTATCGGCTCAAGAGACCCAGTACTTC; CDR3 protein: CASSESSQGALSAQETQYF